This TCR beta chain was captured by sequencing in a study of T-cell memory formation after mild COVID-19. TCR alpha and TCR beta cDNA libraries carrying sample barcodes and UMIs came from 5'RACE with constant-segment primers. One entry per CDR3 protein results from TCRdb running MiXCR on the 5' RACE reads. The sample holds about 430,000 distinct CDR3 sequences, about 24% seen once. This clonotype has more than one count but fewer than ten. Its antigen is undetermined. The study, taken as a whole, reports: Clones from the second wave (peaking day 37) had unconfirmed SARS-CoV-2 specificity. The finding that pre-infection memory included some responding clones suggested that cross-reactive memory joined. Shrinking CD4+ clones resided mostly in CM and EM, and CD8+ ones in EMRA.

Germline V CDR1 and CDR2: SEHNR, FQNEAQ (reference sequence). The CDR3 consists of 13 residues. The V segment lost 5 bases and the J segment 3 bases; nucleotides outside the gene matches: 3. The J gene is TRBJ1-2, the V gene TRBV7-9, with 7 bases that match TRBD1. Sequencing was performed on PBMCs or a T cell subset sorted from them (not recorded which). The source of this sequence is an adult woman who had mild COVID-19 (a few samples of this study predate the infection). Cell type and time point are not known. CDR3 sequence: CASSRQGDYGYTF. CDR3 nucleotides: TGTGCCAGCAGCAGACAGGGTGACTATGGCTACACCTTC.